The T cell receptor (beta chain) described here comes from a study of blood T cell repertoires in COVID-19. The CDR3 has 14 amino acids. Trimming stripped 1 base from V and 1 base from J, with 7 bases between. Germline lookup yields CDR1 LGHNA and CDR2 YNFKEQ. In the original processing: Estimation of nucleated cell counts relied on the amplification of reference gene primers. TCRdb keeps only in-frame clones here, not all; method: immunoSEQ multiplex PCR. V, J and clone size are taken as reported in that table, and D and trimming were inferred from the DNA itself. The sample includes about 74,000 clones, 70% to 80% of them seen just once.

Sequenced material: peripheral blood. The sequence came from a man aged 65 to 85 with acute or convalescent COVID-19. This chain links TRBV4-2 with TRBJ2-5; the D is unclear. The CDR3 region is CASSQGPGQETQYF. The CDR3 bases are TGTGCCAGCAGCCAAGGTCCGGGCCAAGAGACCCAGTACTTC.